This T cell receptor (beta chain) stems from a study of siplizumab effects on memory and regulatory T cells. Whole-study findings and limits: Siplizumab produced a significant reduction in alloreactive sequences that were traceable to unstimulated CD4+ memory cells.

Assay: immunoSEQ multiplex PCR; the TCRdb copy retains only in-frame clones and omits some. The sample lists about 100,000 clones; around 90% were seen once. About this clone: Its specificity is not known.

This sequence originates from a human donor in good health. Some clones in this sample may be carry-over from other donors' samples. What was sequenced was CD4+ T cells sorted from blood.

CDR3 in amino acids: CASSLADYNEQFF. CDR3 DNA: TGTGCCAGCAGCCTAGCAGATTACAATGAGCAGTTCTTC. The V gene is TRBV7-3, the J gene TRBJ2-1, with D maybe TRBD2 (5 bases). The CDR3 totals 13 residues. Trimming left V 5 bases short and J 4 bases short, with 9 bases between. The germline gives CDR1 SGHTA, CDR2 FQGTGA.